The 5 T cell receptor beta chains below were found in one sample sequenced in a study of CD8 T cells in ankylosing spondylitis. A single record per CDR3 protein comes from TCRdb applying MiXCR to the 5' RACE reads. The top ten hold roughly 8% of the sample, which has about 160,000 distinct CDR3 sequences, around 18% seen once. Sequenced sample: blood, either unsorted or a sorted T cell fraction (not recorded which). The receptors were sampled from a male donor with ankylosing spondylitis or in good health (not recorded which).

The J gene is TRBJ2-3, the V gene TRBV12-3 or TRBV12-4, with 7 positions matching TRBD2. Losses at the gene ends were 3 bases for V and 2 bases for J; bases not matched to a gene: 5. CDR3 length: 15 amino acids. Here the CDR3 reads CASSFSSGTTDTQYF. In DNA, the CDR3 is TGTGCCAGCAGTTTTTCCAGCGGGACCACAGATACGCAGTATTTT.

Written as DNA, the CDR3 is TGTGCCAGCAGCTTAGTAGTGGAGCAGTACTTC. Its translation is CASSLVVEQYF. V and J are TRBV7-9 and TRBJ2-7; D is unclear. The germline V and J ends were trimmed by 1 base and 7 bases, with 5 bases remaining between them. Germline V gene data show CDR1 as SEHNR and CDR2 as FQNEAQ (reference sequence). CDR3 length: 11 residues.

This clonotype was recorded many times. The chain uses TRBV5-1 and TRBJ2-7; the D gene is possibly TRBD1 (6 bases). This CDR3 has 12 residues. Germline CDR1 reads SGHRS; CDR2 reads YFSETQ. Trimming took off 4 bases at V and 3 bases at J, with 8 bases between the two ends. CDR3 bases: TGCGCCAGCAGCCGGGACAACTACGAGCAGTACTTC. This encodes CASSRDNYEQYF.

The chain joins TRBV29-1 to TRBJ1-3; TRBD1 matches at 7 bases. The V segment lost 7 bases and the J segment 3 bases; nucleotides outside the gene matches: 6. CDR1 and CDR2 from the germline V gene are SQVTM and ANQGSEA. The CDR3 has 13 residues. CDR3 DNA sequence: TGCAGCGCTACAGGGGTCCTTGGAAACACCATATATTTT. It codes for CSATGVLGNTIYF.

The J gene is TRBJ2-3, the V gene TRBV29-1, with TRBD2 matching over 7 bases. The CDR3 totals 13 residues. Trimming removed 5 bases from V and 10 bases from J; junction bases left unmatched: 12. Germline loops: CDR1 SQVTM, CDR2 ANQGSEA. Written as DNA, the CDR3 is TGCAGCGTTAGGCTAGCGGCTACCCGGGCGCAGTATTTT. It translates to CSVRLAATRAQYF.